Listed here are 27 T cell receptor beta chains from one sample, sequenced in a study of blood T cells in healthy people across ages. Combining a sample-barcoded 5' primer with a J-beta primer mix, a second PCR ran for roughly 7 to 12 cycles. TCRdb reanalysed the 5' RACE reads using MiXCR and keeps one entry per CDR3 protein. The table shows over 1,500,000 distinct CDR3 sequences, with roughly 52% occurring only once. The sample comprised blood. The receptor set was obtained from a woman in her 40s in good health.

The chain is built from TRBV10-3 and TRBJ1-5; tentatively, D is TRBD1 (5 bases). Per germline, CDR1 ENHRY and CDR2 SYGVKD. Between the trimmed V and J ends, which lost 10 bases and 3 bases, there was a span of 10 bases. The CDR3 contains 12 residues. CDR3 loop: CATQGNNQPQHF. CDR3 in DNA: TGTGCCACCCAGGGTAACAATCAGCCCCAGCATTTT.

For this clonotype: Since the CDR3 does not end with the conserved phenylalanine or tryptophan, this likely comes from a read error. The gene calls are TRBV10-3 and TRBJ2-4, with D unresolved. The J call is uncertain, as TRBJ2-7 better fits the DNA end. This CDR3 region has 12 residues. The germline gives CDR1 ENHRY, CDR2 SYGVKD. CDR3 sequence reads: CAISFKSDEQYI. The DNA of the CDR3 is TGTGCCATCAGCTTCAAATCTGACGAGCAGTACATC.

The genes are TRBV4-1 and TRBJ2-1, with 10 bases that match TRBD2. The CDR3 is 16 residues long. Germline V gene lookup returns CDR1 MGHRA and CDR2 YSYEKL. Losses at the gene ends were 4 bases for V and 2 bases for J; bases not matched to a gene: 5. The CDR3 DNA sequence: TGCGCCAGCAGCCCCTTTAGCGGGGGGCCCTACAATGAGCAGTTCTTC. Translating it yields CASSPFSGGPYNEQFF.

V usage is TRBV15 and J usage is TRBJ2-7, with D perhaps matching TRBD1 (6 bases). V was clipped by 0 bases and J by 4 bases, with 13 bases between them. CDR1 is LNHNV, CDR2 YYDKDF, per germline (reference sequence). The CDR3 covers 15 residues. The CDR3 is CATSRDRGQGYEQYF. The CDR3 DNA follows: TGTGCCACCAGCAGAGATAGAGGGCAGGGGTACGAGCAGTACTTC.

This clonotype was found a few times. This rearrangement joins TRBV7-6 to TRBJ2-7; D is possibly TRBD2 (6 bases). CDR3 length: 15 amino acids. Germline loops: CDR1 SGHVS, CDR2 FNYEAQ. Trimming cost V 5 bases and J 3 bases, with 17 bases left between them. CDR3 sequence (DNA): TGTGCCAGCAGCCGAGGAGCCGGGGGTGGCTACGAGCAGTACTTC. The encoded protein is CASSRGAGGGYEQYF.

This clonotype showed up just once. This rearrangement joins TRBV20-1 to TRBJ2-1; 9 nucleotides align to TRBD2. Germline V gene sequence: CDR1 DFQATT, CDR2 SNEGSKA (reference sequence). There are 14 residues in the CDR3. V shed 1 base and J 9 bases; nucleotides not matched to a gene: 7. For the CDR3, the DNA is TGCAGTGCTAGAGTGGGTAGCGGGGGAGTTGAGCAGTTCTTC. Protein: CSARVGSGGVEQFF.

The chain employs TRBV10-2 and TRBJ2-1; D is perhaps TRBD1 (5 bases). The CDR3 sequence is 17 residues long. Germline V gives CDR1 WSHSY, CDR2 SAAADI. Trimming pared 6 bases from V and 5 bases from J, leaving 23 bases between. CDR3 sequence: CASRRVRQPRAHNEQFF. CDR3 bases: TGCGCCAGCAGAAGAGTTCGACAGCCGAGAGCCCACAATGAGCAGTTCTTC.

This chain links TRBV7-2 with TRBJ1-5, with no clear D. CDR3 length equals 17 residues. In germline, CDR1 is SGHTA, CDR2 FQGNSA. V was clipped by 3 bases and J by 1 base, with 16 bases between them. In nucleotides, the CDR3 is TGTGCCAGCAGCTTGCTCGTTGGGGTAGAAAGCAATCAGCCCCAGCATTTT. It translates to CASSLLVGVESNQPQHF.

This clonotype has only a few counts. V and J are TRBV4-3 and TRBJ2-1, with TRBD2 matching over 8 bases. The CDR3 runs 14 residues. Per the germline V gene, CDR1 is LGHNA and CDR2 is YSLEER. Trimming cost V 2 bases and J 10 bases; bases outside gene matches: 7. The DNA for the CDR3 is TGCGCCAGCAGCCAATTAGCGGGGTTAGGGGAGCAGTTCTTC. This codes for CASSQLAGLGEQFF.

This sequence joins TRBV20-1 and TRBJ2-1; D perhaps matches TRBD1 (6 bases). The V gene's germline CDR1 is DFQATT and CDR2 SNEGSKA (reference sequence). The CDR3 loop spans 15 amino acids. Trimming took off 0 bases at V and 2 bases at J, with 11 bases between the two ends. CDR3: CSARDTGTTYNEQFF. The CDR3 DNA is TGCAGTGCTAGAGATACCGGGACAACCTACAATGAGCAGTTCTTC.

This chain connects TRBV18 to TRBJ1-1; no clear D gene. CDR3 size: 16 residues. CDR1 and CDR2 (germline): KGHSH, LQKENI. V was pared by 0 bases and J by 5 bases, with 16 bases between. This chain's CDR3 is CASSPPPVSGVTEAFF. CDR3 nucleotides: TGTGCCAGCTCACCACCGCCGGTCTCTGGGGTGACTGAAGCTTTCTTT.

The chain uses TRBV28 and TRBJ1-4; tentative D call: TRBD1 (6 bases). The germline gives CDR1 MDHEN, CDR2 SYDVKM. V was cut by 2 bases and J by 0 bases, with 16 bases left in between. This CDR3 has 18 amino acids. The CDR3 nucleotides are TGTGCCAGCAGTTTACGCTCTAGGGGGATTACAACTAATGAAAAACTGTTTTTT. Residues: CASSLRSRGITTNEKLFF.

The chain recombines TRBV28 with TRBJ2-3, with D unclear. Germline loops: CDR1 MDHEN, CDR2 SYDVKM. The CDR3 extends over 14 amino acids. The V and J ends lost 5 bases and 7 bases respectively, with 16 bases between them. The CDR3 DNA is TGTGCCAGCAGTGGATACGGATCCGTATATACGCAGTATTTT. It specifies CASSGYGSVYTQYF.

The genes are TRBV2 and TRBJ2-6; D possibly corresponds to TRBD1 (5 bases). From germline, CDR1 is SNHLY and CDR2 FYNNEI. There are 18 residues in the CDR3. Trimming removed 6 bases at V and 1 base at J, with 19 bases between. CDR3 sequence (DNA): TGTGCCAGCAGAGAACTGACAGTCACCATGTCTGGGGCCAACGTCCTGACTTTC. Protein sequence: CASRELTVTMSGANVLTF.

V is TRBV2 and J is TRBJ1-2; tentative D call: TRBD1 (6 bases). CDR1 and CDR2 from the germline V gene are SNHLY and FYNNEI. V was clipped by 7 bases and J by 4 bases, with 19 bases between them. The CDR3 has 15 amino acids. CDR3 region: CASTAAGTRIYGYTF. The CDR3 DNA follows: TGTGCCAGCACCGCCGCCGGGACAAGGATCTATGGCTACACCTTC.

This clonotype was observed a few times. The J gene is TRBJ1-5, the V gene TRBV20-1, with unresolved D. The germline V and J ends were trimmed by 6 bases and 4 bases, with 16 bases remaining between them. This CDR3 region has 14 residues. Germline V gives CDR1 DFQATT, CDR2 SNEGSKA (reference sequence). The CDR3 coding sequence is TGCAGTGCCGCCCGGACGGGAACGAATCAGCCCCAGCATTTT. Translating gives CSAARTGTNQPQHF.

Concerning this clonotype itself: A junction end diverges from the germline sequence, so it may reflect a read error. The chain employs TRBV4-1 and TRBJ1-5, with a weak D call TRBD1 (5 bases). The germline gives CDR1 MGHRA, CDR2 YSYEKL. This CDR3 is built from 14 residues. The CDR3 DNA reads TGCACCAGCAGCCAAGATGGGACTACCCAGCCCCAGCATTTT. Residues: CTSSQDGTTQPQHF.

J is TRBJ1-2 and V is TRBV15; D not resolved. The CDR3 covers 14 residues. In germline, CDR1 is LNHNV, CDR2 YYDKDF (reference sequence). Trimming took off 11 bases at V and 6 bases at J, with 22 bases between the two ends. The CDR3, as DNA: TGTGCCGCTGCCGATCCGGGAGGGTTGGATGGCTACACCTTC. Translated: CAAADPGGLDGYTF.

The chain combines TRBV20-1 with TRBJ2-3; D is possibly TRBD2 (6 bases). The CDR3 has 13 amino acids. Trimming removed 6 bases from V and 3 bases from J, with 13 bases in between. The germline CDR1 and CDR2 sequences are DFQATT and SNEGSKA (reference sequence). The CDR3 spells CSAVGEETDTQYF. The CDR3 bases are TGCAGTGCCGTCGGGGAGGAGACAGATACGCAGTATTTT.

This clonotype is a singleton in its sample. The chain employs TRBV5-1 and TRBJ2-5, with 9 bases lining up with TRBD2. The V and J ends lost 0 bases and 3 bases, in that order; junction bases with no gene match: 3. The CDR3 loop spans 15 amino acids. CDR1 is SGHRS, CDR2 YFSETQ, per germline. In nucleotides, the CDR3 is TGCGCCAGCAGCTTGGACGCGGGAGGGGAAGAGACCCAGTACTTC. Protein: CASSLDAGGEETQYF.

This clonotype showed up just a few times. V gene TRBV6-5 combines with J gene TRBJ2-7, with 8 positions matching TRBD2. The DNA end favors TRBJ2-5, so the J call may be wrong. The germline V gene has CDR1 MNHEY and CDR2 SVGAGI. The CDR3 runs to 18 residues. CDR3 in DNA: TGTGCCAGCAGTTACTCTGGCAGCGGGGGCACCATGTGGGAGACCCAGTACTTC. Amino acids: CASSYSGSGGTMWETQYF.

The chain uses TRBV12-3 or TRBV12-4 and TRBJ1-2, with D hard to call. V was trimmed by 5 bases and J by 6 bases, leaving 16 bases between them. This CDR3 spans 14 amino acids. DNA for the CDR3: TGTGCCAGCAGTGCCCCACCGGGGTCCGATGGCTACACCTTC. Translation gives CASSAPPGSDGYTF.

CDR3: CATETSGEETQYF. The DNA of the CDR3 is TGTGCCACGGAGACTAGCGGGGAAGAGACCCAGTACTTC. The chain employs TRBV10-3 and TRBJ2-7; 11 nucleotides align to TRBD2. The J call may be incorrect, as the DNA end agrees better with TRBJ2-5. The CDR3 length is 13 residues. CDR1 ENHRY and CDR2 SYGVKD come from the germline V gene.

The gene calls are TRBV20-1 and TRBJ2-3; the D gene is possibly TRBD2 (6 bases). The length of the CDR3 is 13 residues. Germline loops: CDR1 DFQATT, CDR2 SNEGSKA (reference sequence). Trimming removed 5 bases at V and 2 bases at J, with 11 bases between. The CDR3 region has the DNA TGCAGTGCTGGGACTCGTGCCACAGATACGCAGTATTTT. Amino acids: CSAGTRATDTQYF.

The chain carries TRBV4-1 and TRBJ2-1, with TRBD2 identical over 8 bases. Germline-derived CDR1 and CDR2 are MGHRA and YSYEKL. V shed 1 base and J 4 bases; nucleotides not matched to a gene: 3. CDR3 length: 15 residues. The CDR3 loop reads CASSQGGLVYNEQFF. CDR3 DNA: TGCGCCAGCAGCCAAGGGGGACTAGTTTACAATGAGCAGTTCTTC.

Of note for this clonotype: A read error may produce the germline difference seen at one junction end. This chain uses TRBV28 with TRBJ2-3; D perhaps matches TRBD2 (7 bases). Germline V gives CDR1 MDHEN, CDR2 SYDVKM. The CDR3 spans 15 residues. CDR3 DNA sequence: TGTGCCAGGAGTTCCGGGGGGCTTCTCGCAGATACGCAGTATTTT. Amino acid sequence: CARSSGGLLADTQYF.

The table lists this clonotype with a count of one. The DNA of the CDR3 is TGTGCCAGCGGAAGACTAGCGGGGGGCGGGAACAATGAGCAGTTCTTC. Translation: CASGRLAGGGNNEQFF. This chain uses TRBV6-2 or TRBV6-3 with TRBJ2-1; 13 bases line up with TRBD2. Germline V gene lookup returns CDR1 MNHEY and CDR2 SVGEGT. This CDR3 has 16 residues. J gave up 5 bases and V 8 bases, and 9 bases lay outside the gene matches.